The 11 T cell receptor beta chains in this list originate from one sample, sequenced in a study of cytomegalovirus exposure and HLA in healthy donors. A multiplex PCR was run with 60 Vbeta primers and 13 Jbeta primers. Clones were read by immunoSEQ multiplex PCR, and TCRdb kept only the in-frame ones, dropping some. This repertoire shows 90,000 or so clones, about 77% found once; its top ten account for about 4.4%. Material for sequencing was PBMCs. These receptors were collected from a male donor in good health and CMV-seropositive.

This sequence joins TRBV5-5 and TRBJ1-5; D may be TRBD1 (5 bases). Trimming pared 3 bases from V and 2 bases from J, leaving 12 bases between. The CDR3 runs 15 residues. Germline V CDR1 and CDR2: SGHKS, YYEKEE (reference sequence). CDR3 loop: CASSSEAGRNQPQHF. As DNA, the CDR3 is TGTGCCAGCAGCTCCGAGGCAGGGCGCAATCAGCCCCAGCATTTT.

CDR3 sequence (DNA): TGTGCCAGCAGCCCCGGGACAGGGCCCTACGAGCAGTACTTC. It yields the protein CASSPGTGPYEQYF. The chain carries TRBV27 and TRBJ2-7; TRBD1 matches 9 bases. CDR1 and CDR2 from the germline V gene are MNHEY and SMNVEV (reference sequence). CDR3 size: 14 residues. V lost 6 bases, J lost 2 bases, and 5 bases stayed unmatched.

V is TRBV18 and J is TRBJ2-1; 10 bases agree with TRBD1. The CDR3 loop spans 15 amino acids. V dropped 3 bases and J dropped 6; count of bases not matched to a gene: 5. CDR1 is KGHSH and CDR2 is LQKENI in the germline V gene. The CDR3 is CASSPPGQGSNEQFF. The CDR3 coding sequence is TGTGCCAGCTCACCCCCGGGACAGGGGTCCAATGAGCAGTTCTTC.

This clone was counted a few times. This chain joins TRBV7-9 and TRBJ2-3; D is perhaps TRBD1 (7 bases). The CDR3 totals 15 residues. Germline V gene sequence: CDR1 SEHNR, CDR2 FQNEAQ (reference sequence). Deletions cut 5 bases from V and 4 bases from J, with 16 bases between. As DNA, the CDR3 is TGTGCCAGCAGCGGAGGGACAGAGGGACCAGATACGCAGTATTTT. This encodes CASSGGTEGPDTQYF.

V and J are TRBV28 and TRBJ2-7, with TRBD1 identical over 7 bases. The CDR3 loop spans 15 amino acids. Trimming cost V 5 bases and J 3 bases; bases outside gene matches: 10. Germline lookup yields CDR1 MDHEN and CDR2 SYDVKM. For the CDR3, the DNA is TGTGCCAGCAGTACCCAACAGGGGCCCTACTACGAGCAGTACTTC. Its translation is CASSTQQGPYYEQYF.

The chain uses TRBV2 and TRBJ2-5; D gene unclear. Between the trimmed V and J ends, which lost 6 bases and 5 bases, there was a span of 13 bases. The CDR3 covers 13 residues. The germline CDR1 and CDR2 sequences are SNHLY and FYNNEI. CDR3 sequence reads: CASRGVTGETQYF. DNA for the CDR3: TGTGCCAGCAGGGGTGTAACCGGGGAGACCCAGTACTTC. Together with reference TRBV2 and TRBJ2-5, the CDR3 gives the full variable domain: EPEVTQTPSHQVTQMGQEVILRCVPISNHLYFYWYRQILGQKVEFLVSFYNNEISEKSEIFDDQFSVERPDGSNFTLKIRSTKLEDSAMYFCASRGVTGETQYFGPGTRLLVL.

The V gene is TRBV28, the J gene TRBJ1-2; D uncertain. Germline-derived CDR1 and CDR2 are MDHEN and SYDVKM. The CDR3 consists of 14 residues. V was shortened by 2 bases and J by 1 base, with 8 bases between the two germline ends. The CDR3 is CASSLSPDNYGYTF. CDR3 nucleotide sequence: TGTGCCAGCAGTTTAAGCCCTGATAACTATGGCTACACCTTC.

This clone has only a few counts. CDR3 in amino acids: CASSFDRGYEQYF. The DNA of the CDR3 is TGTGCCAGCAGCTTCGACAGGGGCTACGAGCAGTACTTC. This chain joins TRBV5-6 and TRBJ2-7, with 8 bases aligning to TRBD1. Germline trimming cut 2 bases from V and 3 bases from J; bases unmatched to any gene: 1. CDR3 length: 13 residues. From germline, CDR1 is SGHDT and CDR2 YYEEEE.

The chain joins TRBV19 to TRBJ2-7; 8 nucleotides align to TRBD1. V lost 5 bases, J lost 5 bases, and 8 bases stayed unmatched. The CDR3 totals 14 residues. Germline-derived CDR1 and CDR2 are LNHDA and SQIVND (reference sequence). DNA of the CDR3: TGTGCCAGTAGTCTTGACAGGGGTGGTGACGAGCAGTACTTC. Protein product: CASSLDRGGDEQYF.

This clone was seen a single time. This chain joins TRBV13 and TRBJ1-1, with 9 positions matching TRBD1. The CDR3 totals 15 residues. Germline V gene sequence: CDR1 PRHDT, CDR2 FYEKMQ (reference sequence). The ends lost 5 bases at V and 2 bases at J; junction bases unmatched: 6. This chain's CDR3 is CASSPRTGENTEAFF. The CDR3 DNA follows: TGTGCCAGCAGCCCCCGGACAGGGGAAAACACTGAAGCTTTCTTT.

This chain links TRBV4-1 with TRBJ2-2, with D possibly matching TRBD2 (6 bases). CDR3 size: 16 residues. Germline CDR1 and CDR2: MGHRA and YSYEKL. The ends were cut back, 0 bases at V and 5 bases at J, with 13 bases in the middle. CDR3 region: CASSQEGQGGTGELFF. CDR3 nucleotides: TGCGCCAGCAGCCAAGAAGGGCAGGGAGGTACCGGGGAGCTGTTTTTT.